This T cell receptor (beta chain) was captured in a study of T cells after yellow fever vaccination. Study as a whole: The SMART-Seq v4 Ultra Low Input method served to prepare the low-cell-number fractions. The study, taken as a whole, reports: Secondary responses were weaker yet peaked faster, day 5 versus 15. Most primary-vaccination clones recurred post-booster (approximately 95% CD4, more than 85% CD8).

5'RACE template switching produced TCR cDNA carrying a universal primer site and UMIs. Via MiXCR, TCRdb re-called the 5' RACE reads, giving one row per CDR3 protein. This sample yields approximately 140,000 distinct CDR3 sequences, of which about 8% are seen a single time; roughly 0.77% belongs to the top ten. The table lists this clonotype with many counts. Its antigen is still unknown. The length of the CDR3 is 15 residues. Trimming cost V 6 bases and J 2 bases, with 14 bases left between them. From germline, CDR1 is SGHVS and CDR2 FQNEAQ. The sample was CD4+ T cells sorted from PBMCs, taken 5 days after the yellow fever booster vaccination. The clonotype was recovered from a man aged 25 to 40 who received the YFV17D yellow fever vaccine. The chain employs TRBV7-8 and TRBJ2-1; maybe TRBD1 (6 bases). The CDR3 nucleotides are TGTGCCAGCAGTTCCCTCGGGACAACCTACAATGAGCAGTTCTTC. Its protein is CASSSLGTTYNEQFF.